These 25 T cell receptor beta chains share one sample of origin, sequenced in a study of CD8 T cells in Susac syndrome (dated by TCRdb to between 2019 and 2020). Preparation of the library involved the immunoSEQ multiplex PCR assay. RNA was extracted using the RNeasy kit, and about 0.45 to 1 ug of the RNA was reverse transcribed with random hexamers. TCRdb reanalyzed the raw reads on its own, using fastp at Q25 for trimming and MiXCR for clone calling, and kept in-frame beta chains. Every entry covers one CDR3 protein and lists the most common genes and DNA from its rows. Within this sample are about 200,000 distinct CDR3 sequences, with roughly 96% of them counted one time only. The ten largest clones capture about 0.095% of the sample. What was sequenced was CD4+ T cells from PBMCs. These receptors originate from a human donor in good health.

V is TRBV5-1 and J is TRBJ2-3; possibly TRBD2 for D (5 bases). Trimming cost V 0 bases and J 6 bases, with 11 bases left between them. The germline V gene encodes CDR1 SGHRS and CDR2 YFSETQ. The CDR3 has 14 amino acids. The CDR3 region has the DNA TGCGCCAGCAGCTTGGGGGCACTAGGGGATACGCAGTATTTT. It codes for CASSLGALGDTQYF.

The V gene is TRBV18, the J gene TRBJ2-1, with 8 bases lining up with TRBD1. The CDR3 has 11 amino acids. The germline V gene has CDR1 KGHSH and CDR2 LQKENI. V dropped 3 bases and J dropped 15; count of bases not matched to a gene: 4. For the CDR3, the DNA is TGTGCCAGCTCACCGGACAGGGTTCCGTTCTTC. Protein sequence: CASSPDRVPFF.

This chain joins TRBV3-1 and TRBJ2-1; D gene ambiguous. Per germline, CDR1 LGHDT and CDR2 YNNKEL (reference sequence). The V and J ends lost 2 bases and 0 bases respectively, with 8 bases between them. The CDR3 spans 15 residues. CDR3 in amino acids: CASSQMESSYNEQFF. DNA of the CDR3: TGTGCCAGCAGCCAAATGGAAAGCTCCTACAATGAGCAGTTCTTC.

The chain uses TRBV20-1 and TRBJ2-7; D remains ambiguous. Germline V gene data show CDR1 as DFQATT and CDR2 as SNEGSKA (reference sequence). V shed 6 bases and J shed 0 bases, with 18 bases lying between them. The CDR3 is 15 residues long. The CDR3 loop is CSARPTITASYEQYF. CDR3 DNA: TGCAGTGCCCGACCGACCATCACCGCCTCCTACGAGCAGTACTTC.

The chain has TRBV20-1 and TRBJ1-5, with TRBD1 matching over 7 bases. Germline assignment: CDR1 DFQATT and CDR2 SNEGSKA (reference sequence). Trimming took 0 bases from V and 5 from J; bases not matched to a gene: 10. The CDR3 is 16 residues long. DNA for the CDR3: TGCAGTGCTAGAGATGAGGCAACAGGGGCCCATCAGCCCCAGCATTTT. It translates to CSARDEATGAHQPQHF.

V usage is TRBV29-1 and J usage is TRBJ1-2, with D unclear. The CDR3 contains 10 residues. Trimming cost V 3 bases and J 7 bases, with 6 bases left between them. CDR1 SQVTM and CDR2 ANQGSEA come from the germline V gene. CDR3 region: CSVEEAGYTF. Here the CDR3 DNA reads TGCAGCGTTGAGGAAGCTGGCTACACCTTC.

The CDR3 sequence: CASSLGSLFLHSPLHF. CDR3 coding DNA: TGTGCCAGCTCACTTGGATCTCTTTTTCTTCATTCACCCCTCCACTTT. The chain employs TRBV18 and TRBJ1-6, with D unclear. The CDR3 has 16 residues. Trimming shortened V by 4 bases and J by 8 bases, and 18 bases separated the two germline ends. CDR1 KGHSH and CDR2 LQKENI come from the germline V gene.

V is TRBV15 and J is TRBJ1-2; possible D gene TRBD1, 5 bases. The V and J ends lost 3 bases and 8 bases respectively, with 10 bases between them. The germline V gene has CDR1 LNHNV and CDR2 YYDKDF (reference sequence). The CDR3 consists of 12 residues. The CDR3 DNA reads TGTGCCACCAGCAGCGACAGATACGGCTACACCTTC. The encoded protein is CATSSDRYGYTF.

The chain uses TRBV14 and TRBJ2-4; 13 bases agree with TRBD2. The CDR3 covers 15 residues. Trimming took 4 bases from V and 9 from J; bases not matched to a gene: 6. The V gene's germline CDR1 is SGHDN and CDR2 FVKESK. The CDR3 sequence is CASSLRLAGGGIQYF. CDR3 sequence (DNA): TGTGCCAGCAGCCTTCGACTAGCGGGAGGAGGCATTCAGTACTTC.

Regarding this clonotype: The junction does not match germline at one end; this may be a read error. This chain uses TRBV30 with TRBJ2-2; TRBD2 matches 12 bases. The germline V gene has CDR1 GTSNPN and CDR2 SVGIG (reference sequence). The CDR3 covers 18 residues. In DNA, the CDR3 is TGTGCCTGGAGCGCAACCCTAGCGGGAGGGCCGAACTCCGGGGAGCTGTTTTTT. It encodes CAWSATLAGGPNSGELFF.

The chain couples TRBV5-1 to TRBJ1-1; D gene unclear. V was cut by 1 base and J by 1 base, with 8 bases left in between. Germline CDR1 SGHRS, CDR2 YFSETQ. The CDR3 has 14 amino acids. In DNA, the CDR3 is TGCGCCAGCAGCTTGTTAGCACAGAACACTGAAGCTTTCTTT. As protein: CASSLLAQNTEAFF.

The V gene is TRBV20-1, the J gene TRBJ2-1; unclear D gene. V shed 6 bases and J shed 6 bases, with 15 bases lying between them. The CDR3 extends over 13 amino acids. Germline loops: CDR1 DFQATT, CDR2 SNEGSKA (reference sequence). CDR3 DNA: TGCAGTGCCGGGTTAGGGATTCCCAATGAGCAGTTCTTC. The encoded protein is CSAGLGIPNEQFF.

The chain is built from TRBV3-1 and TRBJ1-1; D remains ambiguous. CDR1 and CDR2 (germline): LGHDT, YNNKEL (reference sequence). This CDR3 is built from 14 residues. Trimming took off 1 base at V and 4 bases at J, with 10 bases between the two ends. CDR3 loop: CASSQGRLGTEAFF. The DNA for the CDR3 is TGTGCCAGCAGCCAAGGGAGATTGGGCACTGAAGCTTTCTTT.

This chain uses TRBV2 with TRBJ2-5; no definite D call. CDR1 and CDR2 from the germline V gene are SNHLY and FYNNEI. This CDR3 has 12 amino acids. V lost 8 bases to trimming and J lost 7 bases, with 14 bases between them. The CDR3 nucleotides are TGTGCCAGCCGCCGCGAGATGGGGACCCAGTACTTC. Its translation: CASRREMGTQYF.

This clonotype was detected only once. The gene calls are TRBV13 and TRBJ2-2; possible D gene TRBD2, 6 bases. The length of the CDR3 is 16 residues. The germline CDR1 and CDR2 sequences are PRHDT and FYEKMQ (reference sequence). V lost 2 bases, J lost 0 bases, and 10 bases lay in between. The CDR3 region is CASSLTPGANTGELFF. CDR3 sequence (DNA): TGTGCCAGCAGCTTAACCCCGGGGGCGAACACCGGGGAGCTGTTTTTT. Drawing the rest from reference TRBV13 and TRBJ2-2, the complete variable domain is AAGVIQSPRHLIKEKRETATLKCYPIPRHDTVYWYQQGPGQDPQFLISFYEKMQSDKGSIPDRFSAQQFSDYHSELNMSSLELGDSALYFCASSLTPGANTGELFFGEGSRLTVL.

This chain uses TRBV9 with TRBJ1-1, with a possible D match to TRBD1 (5 bases). Trimming took 3 bases from V and 10 from J, leaving 10 bases between them. The germline CDR1 and CDR2 sequences are SGDLS and YYNGEE. The CDR3 runs to 11 residues. The CDR3 is CASSAGLRAFF. The CDR3, as DNA: TGTGCCAGCAGCGCAGGGTTGCGAGCTTTCTTT.

This chain uses TRBV12-3 or TRBV12-4 with TRBJ1-2, with a possible D match to TRBD1 (5 bases). V lost 0 bases and J lost 8, with 7 bases in between. The CDR3 consists of 12 residues. In DNA, the CDR3 is TGTGCCAGCAGTTTAGCGGCAGGGGGCTACACCTTC. Its translation: CASSLAAGGYTF.

The chain recombines TRBV4-1 with TRBJ2-5; D remains ambiguous. Trimming shortened V by 0 bases and J by 0 bases, and 8 bases separated the two germline ends. The CDR3 length is 15 residues. Per germline, CDR1 MGHRA and CDR2 YSYEKL. DNA for the CDR3: TGCGCCAGCAGCCAAGATCGGAACTACCAAGAGACCCAGTACTTC. As protein: CASSQDRNYQETQYF.

The rearrangement uses TRBV2 and TRBJ1-5; tentatively, D is TRBD1 (6 bases). The germline CDR1 and CDR2 sequences are SNHLY and FYNNEI. V shed 8 bases and J shed 0 bases, with 17 bases lying between them. The length of the CDR3 is 16 residues. CDR3 sequence reads: CASEPDSPNSNQPQHF. DNA for the CDR3: TGTGCCAGCGAACCGGACAGCCCAAATAGCAATCAGCCCCAGCATTTT.

The DNA for the CDR3 is TGCAGCGACCCCAGGGGGCGAGGGACCGGGGAGCTGTTTTTT. This sequence encodes CSDPRGRGTGELFF. The V call is TRBV29-1, the J call TRBJ2-2; 8 bases are a match to TRBD1. Germline lookup yields CDR1 SQVTM and CDR2 ANQGSEA. The CDR3 has 14 residues. Unmatched junction bases numbered 9, after V lost 7 bases and J lost 5 bases.

V gene TRBV25-1 combines with J gene TRBJ2-1; 12 bases fit TRBD2. The germline gives CDR1 MGHDK, CDR2 SYGVNS. This CDR3 contains 13 residues. The V gene end was trimmed by 10 bases and the J gene end by 10 bases; junction bases not matched to a gene: 8. Written as DNA, the CDR3 is TGTGCCACCTCGGGGCTAGCGGGAGGGGAGCAGTTCTTC. Amino acid sequence: CATSGLAGGEQFF.

This chain uses TRBV5-6 with TRBJ2-1; possibly TRBD2 for D (5 bases). V dropped 2 bases and J dropped 2 bases, with 8 bases sitting between them. This CDR3 has 14 residues. CDR1 and CDR2 from the germline V gene are SGHDT and YYEEEE. The CDR3 is CASSFDYAYNEQFF. CDR3 coding DNA: TGTGCCAGCAGCTTCGACTACGCCTACAATGAGCAGTTCTTC.

The chain joins TRBV20-1 to TRBJ1-5; D gene ambiguous. Trimming left V 4 bases short and J 4 bases short, with 11 bases between. Germline CDR1 reads DFQATT; CDR2 reads SNEGSKA (reference sequence). The CDR3 spans 13 residues. The CDR3, as DNA: TGCAGTGCTAAGGGCCAGCAAAATCAGCCCCAGCATTTT. Translating gives CSAKGQQNQPQHF.

The CDR3 region is CSAPRTLVATDTQYF. Written as DNA, the CDR3 is TGCAGTGCTCCCCGGACTCTTGTTGCCACAGATACGCAGTATTTT. The chain employs TRBV20-1 and TRBJ2-3, with D possibly being TRBD2 (5 bases). V lost 5 bases and J lost 2, with 17 bases in between. Germline lookup yields CDR1 DFQATT and CDR2 SNEGSKA (reference sequence). This CDR3 region has 15 residues.

The chain recombines TRBV7-9 with TRBJ2-5, with D unresolved. Trimming cost V 7 bases and J 2 bases, with 14 bases left between them. From germline, CDR1 is SEHNR and CDR2 FQNEAQ (reference sequence). There are 14 residues in the CDR3. CDR3 protein: CASKERSTQETQYF. The CDR3 region has the DNA TGTGCCAGCAAAGAAAGGTCGACGCAAGAGACCCAGTACTTC.